The 10 T cell receptor beta chains given below trace back to one sample, sequenced in a study of T cell changes during pregnancy in multiple sclerosis. Sequencing used immunoSEQ multiplex PCR; TCRdb keeps in-frame clones, though not all of them. The table records 45,000 to 55,000 clones, over 90% of them present only once. Sample: peripheral blood, taken in the third trimester of pregnancy. These receptors came from a female donor with multiple sclerosis, enrolled in a pregnancy study.

The chain has TRBV5-4 and TRBJ2-1; tentative D call: TRBD1 (6 bases). Germline lookup yields CDR1 SGHNT and CDR2 YYREEE (reference sequence). The V and J ends lost 6 bases and 10 bases respectively, with 17 bases between them. The CDR3 runs 13 residues. The CDR3 sequence: CASNPAVGGEQFF. CDR3 nucleotide sequence: TGTGCCAGCAACCCTGCGGTTGGGGGCGAGCAGTTCTTC.

This chain connects TRBV19 to TRBJ2-5, with 8 bases fitting TRBD2. The CDR3 totals 12 residues. V lost 9 bases, J lost 5 bases, and 5 bases stayed unmatched. CDR1 is LNHDA, CDR2 SQIVND, per germline (reference sequence). The CDR3 protein is CASGGVGETQYF. CDR3 bases: TGTGCCAGCGGGGGGGTGGGGGAGACCCAGTACTTC.

The chain recombines TRBV19 with TRBJ2-7, with TRBD1 matching over 11 bases. The V gene's germline CDR1 is LNHDA and CDR2 SQIVND (reference sequence). After removal of 5 bases from V and 6 bases from J, the junction contained 6 bases not matched to a gene. The CDR3 covers 14 residues. As DNA, the CDR3 is TGTGCCAGTAGTGCATGGACAGGGGGCTTCGAGCAGTACTTC. Translation: CASSAWTGGFEQYF.

The DNA for the CDR3 is TGTGCCACCAGCAGAGATCTGGGCGGGAGATTCAATGAGCAGTTCTTC. Translated: CATSRDLGGRFNEQFF. V gene TRBV15 combines with J gene TRBJ2-1, with TRBD2 identical over 7 bases. The J segment lost 6 bases and the V segment lost 0 bases, leaving 8 bases of the junction unmatched. In germline, CDR1 is LNHNV, CDR2 YYDKDF (reference sequence). The CDR3 is 16 residues long. The full variable domain, with the rest looked up from reference TRBV15 and TRBJ2-1, is DAMVIQNPRYQVTQFGKPVTLSCSQTLNHNVMYWYQQKSSQAPKLLFHYYDKDFNNEADTPDNFQSRRPNTSFCFLDIRSPGLGDTAMYLCATSRDLGGRFNEQFFGPGTRLTVL.

This clone was recorded only once. The chain recombines TRBV19 with TRBJ2-1, with 9 bases matching TRBD2. The CDR3 consists of 16 residues. Trimming removed 1 base from V and 9 bases from J; junction bases left unmatched: 10. Germline CDR1 is LNHDA and CDR2 is SQIVND (reference sequence). This CDR3 reads CASSIVASGISGEQFF. The CDR3 DNA sequence: TGTGCCAGTAGTATAGTCGCTAGCGGGATTTCGGGTGAGCAGTTCTTC.

V usage is TRBV10-3 and J usage is TRBJ1-3; 7 bases match TRBD1. The junction had 6 bases not matched to a gene; V was cut back by 6 bases and J by 4 bases. CDR1 ENHRY and CDR2 SYGVKD come from the germline V gene. CDR3 length equals 14 residues. The DNA of the CDR3 is TGTGCCATCAGGCAAGCGACAGGGGGAAACACCATATATTTT. Translated: CAIRQATGGNTIYF.

This clone appeared a single time. CDR3 in DNA: TGTGCCAGCAGCCTCTATCTTCCGACTAGCTCCTACAATGAGCAGTTCTTC. Translation: CASSLYLPTSSYNEQFF. This chain joins TRBV5-8 and TRBJ2-1; a weak D match, TRBD2 (6 bases). The germline V gene encodes CDR1 SGHTS and CDR2 YDEGEE. The CDR3 consists of 17 residues. Trimming stripped 4 bases from V and 0 bases from J, with 17 bases between.

This chain's CDR3 is CASSTEGGGFYGYTF. CDR3 nucleotides: TGTGCCAGCAGTACGGAGGGGGGGGGTTTCTATGGCTACACCTTC. The rearrangement uses TRBV28 and TRBJ1-2; possible D gene TRBD1, 6 bases. Trimming took 5 bases from V and 4 from J, leaving 17 bases between them. This CDR3 comprises 15 residues. Germline V gene data show CDR1 as MDHEN and CDR2 as SYDVKM.

This chain connects TRBV5-4 to TRBJ2-3, with 12 bases identical to TRBD2. J was trimmed by 7 bases and V by 3 bases; bases with no gene match: 6. The germline V gene has CDR1 SGHNT and CDR2 YYREEE (reference sequence). CDR3 length: 15 amino acids. The CDR3 protein is CASSWGTSGLNTQYF. The CDR3 nucleotides are TGTGCCAGCAGCTGGGGGACTAGCGGGTTGAATACGCAGTATTTT.

The chain joins TRBV29-1 to TRBJ2-5, with D possibly TRBD2 on 6 matching bases. Germline CDR1 SQVTM, CDR2 ANQGSEA. This CDR3 is 11 amino acids long. Trimming removed 4 bases from V and 9 bases from J, with 12 bases in between. Here the CDR3 DNA reads TGCAGCGTTGGGGGCTGGGAGGCCCAGTACTTC. As protein: CSVGGWEAQYF. The whole variable domain, filled in from reference TRBV29-1 and TRBJ2-5, reads SAVISQKPSRDICQRGTSLTIQCQVDSQVTMMFWYRQQPGQSLTLIATANQGSEATYESGFVIDKFPISRPNLTFSTLTVSNMSPEDSSIYLCSVGGWEAQYFGPGTRLLVL.